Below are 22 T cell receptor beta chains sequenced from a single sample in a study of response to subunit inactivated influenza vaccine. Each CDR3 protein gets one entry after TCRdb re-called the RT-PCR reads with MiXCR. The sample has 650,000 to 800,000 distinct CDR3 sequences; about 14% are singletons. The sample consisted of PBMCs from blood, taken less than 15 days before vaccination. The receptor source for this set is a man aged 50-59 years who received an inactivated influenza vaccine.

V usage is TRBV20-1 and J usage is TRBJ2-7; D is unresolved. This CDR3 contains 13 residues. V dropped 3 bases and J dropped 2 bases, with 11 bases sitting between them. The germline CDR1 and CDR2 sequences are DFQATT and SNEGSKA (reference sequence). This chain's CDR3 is CSARDAFTYEQYF. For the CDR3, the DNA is TGCAGTGCTAGGGACGCCTTTACCTACGAGCAGTACTTC.

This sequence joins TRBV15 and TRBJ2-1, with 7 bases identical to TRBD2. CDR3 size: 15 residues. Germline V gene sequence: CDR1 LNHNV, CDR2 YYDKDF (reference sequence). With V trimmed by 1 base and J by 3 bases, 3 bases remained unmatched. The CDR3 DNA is TGTGCCACCAGCAGAGCAAGCGGGGACTACAATGAGCAGTTCTTC. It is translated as CATSRASGDYNEQFF.

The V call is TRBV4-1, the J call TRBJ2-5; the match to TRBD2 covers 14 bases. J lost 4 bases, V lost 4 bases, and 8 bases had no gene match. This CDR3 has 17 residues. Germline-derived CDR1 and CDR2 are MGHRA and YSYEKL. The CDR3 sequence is CASSPRTSGGIGETQYF. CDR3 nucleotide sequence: TGCGCCAGCAGCCCCAGGACTAGCGGGGGGATAGGAGAGACCCAGTACTTC.

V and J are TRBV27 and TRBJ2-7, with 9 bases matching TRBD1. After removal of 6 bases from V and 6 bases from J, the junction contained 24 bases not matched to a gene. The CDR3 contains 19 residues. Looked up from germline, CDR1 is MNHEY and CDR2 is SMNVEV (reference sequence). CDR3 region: CASSPPLQGARISGLEQYF. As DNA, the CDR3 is TGTGCCAGCAGCCCGCCTCTACAGGGGGCGCGCATATCGGGGCTCGAGCAGTACTTC.

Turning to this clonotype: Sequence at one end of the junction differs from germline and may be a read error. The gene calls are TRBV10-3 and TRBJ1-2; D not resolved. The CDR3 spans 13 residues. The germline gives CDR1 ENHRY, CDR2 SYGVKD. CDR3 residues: CATSMTGNYGYTF. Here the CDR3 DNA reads TGTGCCACCAGTATGACCGGTAACTATGGCTACACCTTC.

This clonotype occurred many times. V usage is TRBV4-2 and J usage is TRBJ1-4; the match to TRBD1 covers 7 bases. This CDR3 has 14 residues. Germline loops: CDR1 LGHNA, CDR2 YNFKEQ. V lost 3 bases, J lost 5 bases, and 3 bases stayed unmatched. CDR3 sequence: CASSHGQENEKLFF. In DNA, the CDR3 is TGTGCCAGCAGCCACGGACAGGAAAATGAAAAACTGTTTTTT.

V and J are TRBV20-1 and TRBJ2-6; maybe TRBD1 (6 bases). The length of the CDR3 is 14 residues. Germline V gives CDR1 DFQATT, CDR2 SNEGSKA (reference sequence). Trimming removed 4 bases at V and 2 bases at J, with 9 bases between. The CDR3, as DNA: TGCAGTGCTACTACAGGGACTGGGGCCAACGTCCTGACTTTC. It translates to CSATTGTGANVLTF.

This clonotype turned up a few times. CDR3 sequence: CSGGQGQYYGYTF. The CDR3 DNA follows: TGCAGCGGGGGACAGGGGCAATACTATGGCTACACCTTC. V and J are TRBV29-1 and TRBJ1-2, with 10 positions matching TRBD1. The V segment lost 7 bases and the J segment 3 bases; nucleotides outside the gene matches: 5. The CDR3 runs 13 residues. Germline CDR1 reads SQVTM; CDR2 reads ANQGSEA.

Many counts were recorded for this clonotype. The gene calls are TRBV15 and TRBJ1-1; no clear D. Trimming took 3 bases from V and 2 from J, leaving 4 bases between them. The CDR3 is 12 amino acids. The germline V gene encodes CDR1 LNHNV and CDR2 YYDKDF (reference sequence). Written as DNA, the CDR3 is TGTGCCACCAGCAGCTTAAACACTGAAGCTTTCTTT. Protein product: CATSSLNTEAFF.

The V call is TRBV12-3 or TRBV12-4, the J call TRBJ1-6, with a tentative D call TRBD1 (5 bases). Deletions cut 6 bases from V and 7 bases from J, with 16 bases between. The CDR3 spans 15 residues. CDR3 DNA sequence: TGTGCCAGCAGCAAACGCCGGGGGGACAATTCACCCCTCCACTTT. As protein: CASSKRRGDNSPLHF.

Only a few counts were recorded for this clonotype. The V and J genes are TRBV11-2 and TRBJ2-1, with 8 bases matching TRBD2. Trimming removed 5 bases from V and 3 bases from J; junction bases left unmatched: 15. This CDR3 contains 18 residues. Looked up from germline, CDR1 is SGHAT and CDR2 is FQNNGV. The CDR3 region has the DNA TGTGCCAGCAGCCATATCGGGATTAGCGGGGTGTTCTACAATGAGCAGTTCTTC. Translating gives CASSHIGISGVFYNEQFF.

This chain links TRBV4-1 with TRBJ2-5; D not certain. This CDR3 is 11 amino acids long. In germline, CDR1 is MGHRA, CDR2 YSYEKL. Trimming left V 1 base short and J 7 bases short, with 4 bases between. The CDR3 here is CASSQARTQYF. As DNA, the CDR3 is TGCGCCAGCAGCCAAGCGAGGACCCAGTACTTC.

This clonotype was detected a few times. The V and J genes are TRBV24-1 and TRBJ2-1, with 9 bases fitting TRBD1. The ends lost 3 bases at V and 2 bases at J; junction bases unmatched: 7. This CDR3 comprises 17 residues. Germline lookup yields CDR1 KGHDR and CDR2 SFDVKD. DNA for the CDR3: TGTGCCACCAGTGATCGCCCGGGACAGGGCCCCTACAATGAGCAGTTCTTC. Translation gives CATSDRPGQGPYNEQFF.

DNA for the CDR3: TGTGCCAGCAGCTTAGGTCGAACCTGGACGCAGTATTTT. This encodes CASSLGRTWTQYF. The rearrangement uses TRBV7-8 and TRBJ2-3; D gene ambiguous. This CDR3 is built from 13 residues. The germline V gene encodes CDR1 SGHVS and CDR2 FQNEAQ. The ends were cut back, 1 base at V and 9 bases at J, with 11 bases in the middle.

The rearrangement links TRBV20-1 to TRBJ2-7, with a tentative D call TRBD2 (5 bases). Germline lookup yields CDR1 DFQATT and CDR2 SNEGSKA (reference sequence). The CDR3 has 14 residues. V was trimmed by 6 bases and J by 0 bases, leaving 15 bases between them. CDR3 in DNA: TGCAGTGCCCCTCCGGAGGTTTTCTCCTACGAGCAGTACTTC. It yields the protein CSAPPEVFSYEQYF.

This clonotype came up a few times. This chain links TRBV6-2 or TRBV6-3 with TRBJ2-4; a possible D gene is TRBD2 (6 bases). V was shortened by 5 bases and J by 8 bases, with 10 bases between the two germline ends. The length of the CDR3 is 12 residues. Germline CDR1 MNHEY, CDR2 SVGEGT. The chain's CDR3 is CASSPGVDIQYF. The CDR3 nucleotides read TGTGCCAGCAGTCCGGGGGTCGACATTCAGTACTTC.

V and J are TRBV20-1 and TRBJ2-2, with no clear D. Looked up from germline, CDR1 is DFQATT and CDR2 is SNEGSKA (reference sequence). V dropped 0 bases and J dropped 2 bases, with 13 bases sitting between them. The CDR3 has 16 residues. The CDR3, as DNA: TGCAGTGCTAGAGATCGTGTGGGAAGAAACACCGGGGAGCTGTTTTTT. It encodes CSARDRVGRNTGELFF.

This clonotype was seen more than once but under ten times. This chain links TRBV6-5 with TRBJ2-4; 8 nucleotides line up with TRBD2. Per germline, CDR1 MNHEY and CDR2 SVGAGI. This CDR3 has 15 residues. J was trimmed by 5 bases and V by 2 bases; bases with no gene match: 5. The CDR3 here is CASSYAAGGQNIQYF. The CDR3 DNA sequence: TGTGCCAGCAGTTACGCGGCGGGGGGACAAAACATTCAGTACTTC.

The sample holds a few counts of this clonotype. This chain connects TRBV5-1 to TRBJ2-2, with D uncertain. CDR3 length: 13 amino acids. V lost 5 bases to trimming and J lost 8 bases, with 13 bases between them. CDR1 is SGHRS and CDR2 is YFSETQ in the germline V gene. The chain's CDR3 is CASRVDPLGELFF. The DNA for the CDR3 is TGCGCCAGCAGGGTGGACCCCCTTGGGGAGCTGTTTTTT.

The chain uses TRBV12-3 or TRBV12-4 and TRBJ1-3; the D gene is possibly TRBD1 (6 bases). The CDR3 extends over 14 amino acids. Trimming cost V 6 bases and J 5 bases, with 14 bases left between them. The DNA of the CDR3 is TGTGCCAGCAGCTCAGACAGGAGAAGAAACACCATATATTTT. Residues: CASSSDRRRNTIYF.

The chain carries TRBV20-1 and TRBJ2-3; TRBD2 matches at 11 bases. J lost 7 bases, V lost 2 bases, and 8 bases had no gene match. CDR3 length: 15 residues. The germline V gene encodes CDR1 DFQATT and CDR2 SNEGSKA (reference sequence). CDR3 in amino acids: CSARKPGLAAHTQYF. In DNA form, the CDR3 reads TGCAGTGCTAGAAAACCGGGACTAGCGGCCCATACGCAGTATTTT.

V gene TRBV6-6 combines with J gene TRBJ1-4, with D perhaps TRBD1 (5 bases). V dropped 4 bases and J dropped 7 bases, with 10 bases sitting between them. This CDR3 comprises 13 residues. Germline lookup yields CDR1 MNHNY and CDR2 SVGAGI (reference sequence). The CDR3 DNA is TGTGCCAGCAGTTCTTCAGGGTCTGAAAAACTGTTTTTT. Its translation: CASSSSGSEKLFF.